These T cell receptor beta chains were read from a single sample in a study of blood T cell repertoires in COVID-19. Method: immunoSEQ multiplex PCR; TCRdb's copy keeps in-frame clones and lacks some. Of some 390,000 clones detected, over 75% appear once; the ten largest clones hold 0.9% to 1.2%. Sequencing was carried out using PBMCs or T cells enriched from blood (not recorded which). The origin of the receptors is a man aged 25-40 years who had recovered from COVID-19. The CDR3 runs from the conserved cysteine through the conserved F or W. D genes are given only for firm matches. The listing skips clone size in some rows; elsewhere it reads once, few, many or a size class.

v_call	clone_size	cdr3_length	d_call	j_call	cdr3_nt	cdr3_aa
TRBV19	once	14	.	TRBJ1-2	TGTGCCAGTAGCCCCCGGGACACCTTCGATGGCTACACCTTC	CASSPRDTFDGYTF
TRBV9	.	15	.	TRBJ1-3	TGTGCCAGCAGCGTAGCTCCAGGAACTGGAAACACCATATATTTT	CASSVAPGTGNTIYF
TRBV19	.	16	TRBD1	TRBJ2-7	TGTGCCAGTAGTGCCCGGGACAGAGACCATCCCTACGAGCAGTACTTC	CASSARDRDHPYEQYF
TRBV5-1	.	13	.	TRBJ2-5	TGCGCCAGCAGCCGAGAGTTAGAAGAGACCCAGTACTTC	CASSRELEETQYF
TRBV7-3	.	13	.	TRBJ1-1	TGTGCCAGCAGCTTAGGAGAACACACTGAAGCTTTCTTT	CASSLGEHTEAFF
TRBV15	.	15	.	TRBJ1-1	TGTGCCACCAGCAGATCCCGGGAGGGGTCGACTGAAGCTTTCTTT	CATSRSREGSTEAFF
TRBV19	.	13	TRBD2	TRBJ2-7	TGTGCCAGTAGATCCGGGGGGGTCGCCGAGCAGTACTTC	CASRSGGVAEQYF
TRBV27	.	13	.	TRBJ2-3	TGTGCCAGCAGTCAGACTAGGATAGATACGCAGTATTTT	CASSQTRIDTQYF
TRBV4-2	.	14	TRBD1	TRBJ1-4	TGTGCCAGCAGCCAGGGACAGTTTAATGAAAAACTGTTTTTT	CASSQGQFNEKLFF
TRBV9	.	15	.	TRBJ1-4	TGTGCCAGCAGCGTAGCAGGGTCAACTAATGAAAAACTGTTTTTT	CASSVAGSTNEKLFF
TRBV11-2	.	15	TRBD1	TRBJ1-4	TGTGCCAGCAGCTCCCAGGACAGGGGCTATGAAAAACTGTTTTTT	CASSSQDRGYEKLFF
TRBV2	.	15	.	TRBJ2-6	TGTGCCAGCACCGGGATCCTTCTTGGGGCCAACGTCCTGACTTTC	CASTGILLGANVLTF
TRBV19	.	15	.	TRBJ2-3	TGTGCCAGTACCTCAGGGATCTCCGGCACAGATACGCAGTATTTT	CASTSGISGTDTQYF
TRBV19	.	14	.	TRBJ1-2	TGTGCCAGTAGTATAGACCAGGCCTACTATGGCTACACCTTC	CASSIDQAYYGYTF
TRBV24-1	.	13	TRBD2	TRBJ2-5	TGTGCCACCATGACTAGCGGTCAAGAGACCCAGTACTTC	CATMTSGQETQYF
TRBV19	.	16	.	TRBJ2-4	TGTGCCAGTAGTATGCTACCTAGCGAAACCAAAAACATTCAGTACTTC	CASSMLPSETKNIQYF
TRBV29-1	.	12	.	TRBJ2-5	TGCAGCGTTGTTCGGGGCCAAGAGACCCAGTACTTC	CSVVRGQETQYF
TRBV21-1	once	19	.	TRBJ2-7	TGTGCCAGCAGCAAAATGCGGAATCATGTTTTTTCGGTTTGGTGCGAGCAGTACTTC	CASSKMRNHVFSVWCEQYF
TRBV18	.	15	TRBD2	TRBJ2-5	TGTGCCAGCTCAAGGATAGCGGGATTCCAAGAGACCCAGTACTTC	CASSRIAGFQETQYF
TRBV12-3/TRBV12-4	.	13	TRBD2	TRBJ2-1	TGTGCCAGCCGACCCGCGGGAGAGCATGAGCAGTTCTTC	CASRPAGEHEQFF
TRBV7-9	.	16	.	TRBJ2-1	TGTGCCAGCAGCTTAGGTGGTCCTAAGCGGCGACCTGAGCAGTTCTTC	CASSLGGPKRRPEQFF
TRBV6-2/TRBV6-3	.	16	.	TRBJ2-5	TGTGCCAGCAGTCGCCCTTCTAGCGCCGCTGGGGAGACCCAGTACTTC	CASSRPSSAAGETQYF
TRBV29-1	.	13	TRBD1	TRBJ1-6	TGCAGCGCCCGGACAGGGAGGAGCTCACCCCTCCACTTT	CSARTGRSSPLHF
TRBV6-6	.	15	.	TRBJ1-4	TGTGCCAGCAGTTACCGAGACAGTCAAAGCCGGAAACTGTTTTTT	CASSYRDSQSRKLFF
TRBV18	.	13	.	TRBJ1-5	TGTGCCAGCTCATCTTCCCCTGATCAGCCCCAGCATTTT	CASSSSPDQPQHF
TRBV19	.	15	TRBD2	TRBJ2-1	TGTGCCAGTAGTATCCCCGGGGGGGGAGGCAATGAGCAGTTCTTC	CASSIPGGGGNEQFF
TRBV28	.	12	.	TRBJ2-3	TGTGCCAGCAGTTCCCTCACAGATACGCAGTATTTT	CASSSLTDTQYF
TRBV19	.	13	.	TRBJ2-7	TGTGCCAGTAGTATTACACTAACCTACGAGCAGTACTTC	CASSITLTYEQYF
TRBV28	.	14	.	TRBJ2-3	TGTGCCAGCAGTCGGGGAATAAGCACAGATACGCAGTATTTT	CASSRGISTDTQYF
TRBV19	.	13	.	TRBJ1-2	TGTGCCAGTAGTATGGGGCGAGGTTATGGCTACACCTTC	CASSMGRGYGYTF
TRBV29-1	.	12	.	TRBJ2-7	TGCAGCGTTGTCCAGTCCGCCTACGAGCAGTACTTC	CSVVQSAYEQYF
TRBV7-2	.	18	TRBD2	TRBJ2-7	TGTGCCAGCAGCTTAGCTGCTCTCCCTAGCGGATTCCACTACGAGCAGTACTTC	CASSLAALPSGFHYEQYF